The 3 T cell receptor beta chains below all came from one sample that was sequenced in a study of cytomegalovirus exposure and HLA in healthy donors. The method was immunoSEQ multiplex PCR; TCRdb's version includes in-frame clones alone and lacks a portion of them. The sample records 250,000 or so clones, about 83% being singletons. Material: PBMCs. These receptor sequences come from a man aged 18 to 35 in good health and CMV-seronegative.

This clone was recorded at least ten times. The J gene is TRBJ1-2, the V gene TRBV10-2, with 10 bases lining up with TRBD1. The length of the CDR3 is 14 residues. Germline loops: CDR1 WSHSY, CDR2 SAAADI. Trimming removed 9 bases from V and 3 bases from J; junction bases left unmatched: 7. DNA of the CDR3: TGCGCCAGTAGTACGGGACAGGGGCACTATGGCTACACCTTC. It encodes CASSTGQGHYGYTF.

The chain couples TRBV27 to TRBJ1-2, with D unresolved. In germline, CDR1 is MNHEY, CDR2 SMNVEV (reference sequence). The CDR3 is 11 amino acids. Between the trimmed V and J ends, which lost 8 bases and 4 bases, there was a span of 8 bases. The CDR3 here is CASSGGYGYTF. The CDR3 DNA reads TGTGCCAGCTCGGGTGGCTATGGCTACACCTTC.

The V gene is TRBV7-2, the J gene TRBJ1-2, with D possibly being TRBD1 (5 bases). Germline V lookup: CDR1 SGHTA, CDR2 FQGNSA. The CDR3 is made up of 13 amino acids. The V and J ends lost 6 bases and 8 bases respectively, with 16 bases between them. CDR3 sequence reads: CASRGNGAWGYTF. CDR3 bases: TGTGCCAGCAGGGGGAATGGGGCGTGGGGCTACACCTTC.